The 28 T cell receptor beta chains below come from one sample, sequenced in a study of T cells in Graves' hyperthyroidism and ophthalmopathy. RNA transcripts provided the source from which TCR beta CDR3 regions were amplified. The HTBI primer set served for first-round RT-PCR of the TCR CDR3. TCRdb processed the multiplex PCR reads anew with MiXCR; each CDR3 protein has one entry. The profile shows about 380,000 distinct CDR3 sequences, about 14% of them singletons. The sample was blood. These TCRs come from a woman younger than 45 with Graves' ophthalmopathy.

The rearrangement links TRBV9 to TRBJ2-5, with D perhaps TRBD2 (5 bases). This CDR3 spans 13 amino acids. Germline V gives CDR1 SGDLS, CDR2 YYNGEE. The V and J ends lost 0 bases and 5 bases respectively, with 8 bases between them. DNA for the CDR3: TGTGCCAGCAGCGTAGGAGGGATGGAGACCCAGTACTTC. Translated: CASSVGGMETQYF.

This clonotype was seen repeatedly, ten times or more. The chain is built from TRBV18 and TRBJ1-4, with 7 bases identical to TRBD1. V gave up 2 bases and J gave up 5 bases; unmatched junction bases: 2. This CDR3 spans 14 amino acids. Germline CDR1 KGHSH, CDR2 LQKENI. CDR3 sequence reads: CASSPARGNEKLFF. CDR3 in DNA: TGTGCCAGCTCACCAGCCAGGGGGAATGAAAAACTGTTTTTT. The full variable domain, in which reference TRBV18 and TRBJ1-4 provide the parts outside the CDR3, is NAGVMQNPRHLVRRRGQEARLRCSPMKGHSHVYWYRQLPEEGLKFMVYLQKENIIDESGMPKERFSAEFPKEGPSILRIQQVVRGDSAAYFCASSPARGNEKLFFGSGTQLSVL.

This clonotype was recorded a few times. CDR3 residues: CASSIVAAGDEQYF. The CDR3 bases are TGTGCCAGTAGTATAGTAGCAGCTGGCGACGAGCAGTACTTC. The V and J genes are TRBV19 and TRBJ2-7; the D is unclear. Germline V gene data show CDR1 as LNHDA and CDR2 as SQIVND (reference sequence). V was clipped by 1 base and J by 5 bases, with 12 bases between them. The CDR3 length is 14 residues.

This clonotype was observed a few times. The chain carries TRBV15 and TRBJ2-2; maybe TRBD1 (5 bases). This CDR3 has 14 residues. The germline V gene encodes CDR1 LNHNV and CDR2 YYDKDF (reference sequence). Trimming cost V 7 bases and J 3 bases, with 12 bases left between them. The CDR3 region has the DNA TGTGCCACCAATCAAGGCAGGGACACCGGGGAGCTGTTTTTT. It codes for CATNQGRDTGELFF.

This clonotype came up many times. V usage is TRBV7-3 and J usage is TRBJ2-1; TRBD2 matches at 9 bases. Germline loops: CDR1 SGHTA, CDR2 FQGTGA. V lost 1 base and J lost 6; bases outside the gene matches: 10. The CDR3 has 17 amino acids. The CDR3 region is CASSLSGSGGTLNEQFF. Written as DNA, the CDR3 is TGTGCCAGCAGCTTAAGCGGTAGCGGGGGAACTCTCAATGAGCAGTTCTTC.

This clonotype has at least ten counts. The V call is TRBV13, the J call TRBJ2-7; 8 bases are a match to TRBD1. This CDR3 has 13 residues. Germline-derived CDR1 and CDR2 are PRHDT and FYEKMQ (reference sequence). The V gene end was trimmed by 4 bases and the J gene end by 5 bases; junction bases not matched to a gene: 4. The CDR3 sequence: CASSSTDRDEQYF. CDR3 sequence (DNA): TGTGCCAGCAGCTCCACGGACAGGGACGAGCAGTACTTC.

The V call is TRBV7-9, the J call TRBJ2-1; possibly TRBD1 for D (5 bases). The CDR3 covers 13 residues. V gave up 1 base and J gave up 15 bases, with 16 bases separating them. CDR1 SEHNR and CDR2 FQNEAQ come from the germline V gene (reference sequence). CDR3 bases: TGTGCCAGCAGCTTAGGTGGGGCGCTGGGCGCGTTCTTC. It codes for CASSLGGALGAFF. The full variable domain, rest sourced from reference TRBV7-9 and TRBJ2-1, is DTGVSQNPRHKITKRGQNVTFRCDPISEHNRLYWYRQTLGQGPEFLTYFQNEAQLEKSRLLSDRFSAERPKGSFSTLEIQRTEQGDSAMYLCASSLGGALGAFFGPGTRLTVL.

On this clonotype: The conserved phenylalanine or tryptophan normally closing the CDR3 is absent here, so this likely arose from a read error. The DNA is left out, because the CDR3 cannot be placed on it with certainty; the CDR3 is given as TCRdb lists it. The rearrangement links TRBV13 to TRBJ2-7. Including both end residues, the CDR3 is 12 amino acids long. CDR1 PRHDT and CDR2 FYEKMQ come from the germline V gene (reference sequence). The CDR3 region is CASSLGPDEHYL.

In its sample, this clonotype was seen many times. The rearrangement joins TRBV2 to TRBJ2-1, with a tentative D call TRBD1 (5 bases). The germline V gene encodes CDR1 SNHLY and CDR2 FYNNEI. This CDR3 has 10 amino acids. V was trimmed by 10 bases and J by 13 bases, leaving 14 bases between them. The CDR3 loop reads CATRQLRQFF. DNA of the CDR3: TGTGCCACCCGACAGCTAAGACAGTTCTTC.

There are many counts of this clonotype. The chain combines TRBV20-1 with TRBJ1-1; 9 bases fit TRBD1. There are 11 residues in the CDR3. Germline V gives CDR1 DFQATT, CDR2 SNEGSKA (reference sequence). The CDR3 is CTKDRGPEAFF. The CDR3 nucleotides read TGCACCAAGGACAGGGGACCTGAAGCTTTCTTT.

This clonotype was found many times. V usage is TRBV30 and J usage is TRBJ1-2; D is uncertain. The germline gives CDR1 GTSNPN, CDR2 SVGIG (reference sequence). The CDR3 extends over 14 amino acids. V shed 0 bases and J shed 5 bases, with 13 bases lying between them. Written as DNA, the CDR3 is TGTGCCTGGAGTGTCTCCCGGGTGCGGTATGGCTACACCTTC. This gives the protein CAWSVSRVRYGYTF.

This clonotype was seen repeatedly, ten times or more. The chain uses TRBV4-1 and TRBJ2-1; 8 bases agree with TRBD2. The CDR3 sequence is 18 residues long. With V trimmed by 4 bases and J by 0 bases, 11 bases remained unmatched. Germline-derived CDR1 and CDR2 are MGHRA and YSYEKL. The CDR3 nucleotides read TGCGCCAGCAGCCCGTGGGTCAGCGGGACTAGCTCCTACAATGAGCAGTTCTTC. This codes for CASSPWVSGTSSYNEQFF.

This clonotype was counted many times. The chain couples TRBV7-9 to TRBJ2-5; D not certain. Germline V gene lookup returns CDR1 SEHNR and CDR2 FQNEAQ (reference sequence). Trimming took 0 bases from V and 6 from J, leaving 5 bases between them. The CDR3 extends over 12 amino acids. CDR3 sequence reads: CASSLAGKTQYF. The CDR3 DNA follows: TGTGCCAGCAGCTTAGCGGGAAAGACCCAGTACTTC.

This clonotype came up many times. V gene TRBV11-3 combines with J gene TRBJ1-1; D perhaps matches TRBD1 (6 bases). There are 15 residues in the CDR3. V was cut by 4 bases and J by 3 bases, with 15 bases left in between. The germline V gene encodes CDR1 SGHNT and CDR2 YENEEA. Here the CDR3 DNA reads TGTGCCAGCAGCTCTAGAGGGAGGACAGACACTGAAGCTTTCTTT. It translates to CASSSRGRTDTEAFF.

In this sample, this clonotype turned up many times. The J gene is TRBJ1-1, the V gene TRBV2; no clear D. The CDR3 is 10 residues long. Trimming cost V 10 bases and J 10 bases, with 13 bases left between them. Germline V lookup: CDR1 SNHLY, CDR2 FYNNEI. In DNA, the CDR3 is TGTGCCATTCAGGCGTCGGGAGCTTTCTTT. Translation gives CAIQASGAFF.

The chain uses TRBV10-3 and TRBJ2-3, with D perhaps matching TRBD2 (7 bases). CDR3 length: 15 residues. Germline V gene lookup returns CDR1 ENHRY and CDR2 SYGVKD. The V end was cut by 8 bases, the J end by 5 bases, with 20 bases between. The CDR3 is CAIGGGGGGEDTQYF. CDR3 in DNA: TGTGCCATCGGGGGGGGCGGGGGAGGGGAAGATACGCAGTATTTT.

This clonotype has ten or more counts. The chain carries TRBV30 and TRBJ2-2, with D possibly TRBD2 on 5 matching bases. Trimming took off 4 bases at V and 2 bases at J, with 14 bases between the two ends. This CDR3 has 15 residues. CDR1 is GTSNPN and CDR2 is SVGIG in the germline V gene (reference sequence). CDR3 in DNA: TGTGCCTGGATACGGGCGGGCGTTAACACCGGGGAGCTGTTTTTT. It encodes CAWIRAGVNTGELFF.

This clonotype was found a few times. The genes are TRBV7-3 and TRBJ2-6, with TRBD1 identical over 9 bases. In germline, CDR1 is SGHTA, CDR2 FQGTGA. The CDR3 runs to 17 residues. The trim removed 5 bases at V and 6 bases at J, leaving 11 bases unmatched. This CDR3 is CASSPGTGIREANVLTF. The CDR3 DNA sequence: TGTGCCAGCAGCCCCGGGACAGGGATACGCGAGGCCAACGTCCTGACTTTC.

The CDR3 protein is CASSVDMNTEAFF. The DNA of the CDR3 is TGTGCCAGCAGCGTAGATATGAACACTGAAGCTTTCTTT. The gene calls are TRBV9 and TRBJ1-1; D ambiguous. The CDR3 consists of 13 residues. Germline lookup yields CDR1 SGDLS and CDR2 YYNGEE. V lost 0 bases and J lost 0, with 3 bases in between.

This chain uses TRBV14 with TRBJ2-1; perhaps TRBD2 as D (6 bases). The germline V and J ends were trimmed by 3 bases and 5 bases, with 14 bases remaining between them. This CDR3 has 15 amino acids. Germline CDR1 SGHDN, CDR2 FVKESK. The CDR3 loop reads CASSQGRGGNNEQFF. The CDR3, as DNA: TGTGCCAGCAGCCAGGGTCGTGGGGGGAACAATGAGCAGTTCTTC.

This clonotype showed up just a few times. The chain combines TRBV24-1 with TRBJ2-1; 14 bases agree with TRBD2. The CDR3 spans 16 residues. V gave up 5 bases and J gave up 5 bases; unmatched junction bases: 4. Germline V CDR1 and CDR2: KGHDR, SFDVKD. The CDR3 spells CATSGPGLAGDNEQFF. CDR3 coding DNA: TGTGCCACCAGTGGCCCGGGACTAGCGGGGGACAATGAGCAGTTCTTC.

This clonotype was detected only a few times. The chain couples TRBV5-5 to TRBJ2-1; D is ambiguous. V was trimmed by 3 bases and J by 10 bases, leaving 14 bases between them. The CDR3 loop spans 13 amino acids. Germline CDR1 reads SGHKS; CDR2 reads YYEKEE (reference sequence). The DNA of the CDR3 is TGTGCCAGCAGCTACGGGCTAATCGGGGAGCAGTTCTTC. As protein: CASSYGLIGEQFF.

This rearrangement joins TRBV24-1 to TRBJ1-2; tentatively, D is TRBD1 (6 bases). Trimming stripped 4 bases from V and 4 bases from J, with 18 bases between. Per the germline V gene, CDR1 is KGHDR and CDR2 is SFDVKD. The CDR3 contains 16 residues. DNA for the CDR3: TGTGCCACCAGTGAGCTCCGGCCAGGGGTGGGCTATGGCTACACCTTC. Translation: CATSELRPGVGYGYTF.

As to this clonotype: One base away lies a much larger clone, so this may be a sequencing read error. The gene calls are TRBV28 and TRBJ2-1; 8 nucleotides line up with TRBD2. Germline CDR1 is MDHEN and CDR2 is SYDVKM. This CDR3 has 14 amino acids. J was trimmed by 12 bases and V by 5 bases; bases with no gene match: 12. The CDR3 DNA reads TGTGCCAGCAGTAGGGGACTAGGCGGGGATGGGCAGTTCTTC. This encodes CASSRGLGGDGQFF.

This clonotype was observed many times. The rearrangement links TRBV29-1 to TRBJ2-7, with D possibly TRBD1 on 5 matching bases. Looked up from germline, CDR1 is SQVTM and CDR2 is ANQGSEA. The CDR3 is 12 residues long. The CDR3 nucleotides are TGCAGTGCTAGAGGCCAGGGCTACGAGCAGTACTTC. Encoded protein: CSARGQGYEQYF.

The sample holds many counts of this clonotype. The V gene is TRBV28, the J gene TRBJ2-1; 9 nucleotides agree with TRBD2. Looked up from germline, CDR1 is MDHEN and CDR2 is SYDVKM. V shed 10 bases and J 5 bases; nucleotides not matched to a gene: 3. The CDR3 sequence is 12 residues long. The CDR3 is CATAGGHNEQFF. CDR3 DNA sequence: TGTGCCACCGCGGGGGGGCACAATGAGCAGTTCTTC.

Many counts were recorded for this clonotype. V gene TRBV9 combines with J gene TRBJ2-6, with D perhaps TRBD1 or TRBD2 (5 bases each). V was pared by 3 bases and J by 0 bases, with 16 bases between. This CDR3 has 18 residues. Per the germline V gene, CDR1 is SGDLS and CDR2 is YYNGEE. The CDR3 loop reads CASSAPGTVVSGANVLTF. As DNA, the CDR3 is TGTGCCAGCAGCGCGCCCGGGACGGTAGTCTCTGGGGCCAACGTCCTGACTTTC.

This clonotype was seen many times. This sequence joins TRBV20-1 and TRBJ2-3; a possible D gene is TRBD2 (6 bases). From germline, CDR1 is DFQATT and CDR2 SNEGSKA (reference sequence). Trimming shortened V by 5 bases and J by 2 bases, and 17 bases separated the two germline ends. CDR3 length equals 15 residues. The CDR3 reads CSAAPVAELTDTQYF. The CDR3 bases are TGCAGTGCTGCTCCGGTAGCGGAGCTCACAGATACGCAGTATTTT.